These 8 T cell receptor beta chains share one sample of origin, sequenced in a study of T cell changes during pregnancy in multiple sclerosis. Clones were sequenced by immunoSEQ multiplex PCR, and TCRdb holds only the in-frame ones, with some missing. The sample holds tens of thousands of clones, roughly 93% seen once. This sample comprised peripheral blood, obtained after pregnancy. The receptors derive from a female donor with multiple sclerosis, enrolled in a pregnancy study.

This sequence joins TRBV7-2 and TRBJ1-5; weak D call: TRBD1 (5 bases). Looked up from germline, CDR1 is SGHTA and CDR2 is FQGNSA. This CDR3 has 15 residues. V was cut by 1 base and J by 1 base, with 8 bases left in between. The CDR3 protein is CASSLGRVSNQPQHF. The CDR3 region has the DNA TGTGCCAGCAGCTTAGGCAGGGTAAGCAATCAGCCCCAGCATTTT.

This clone appeared a few times. The CDR3 bases are TGTGCCAGCAGCTCCGCGATCTCTGGAAACACCATATATTTT. This gives the protein CASSSAISGNTIYF. The chain recombines TRBV5-4 with TRBJ1-3; unclear D gene. Germline V gene lookup returns CDR1 SGHNT and CDR2 YYREEE (reference sequence). The CDR3 has 14 residues. Trimming removed 3 bases from V and 0 bases from J, with 7 bases in between. The whole variable domain, filled in from reference TRBV5-4 and TRBJ1-3, reads ETGVTQSPTHLIKTRGQQVTLRCSSQSGHNTVSWYQQALGQGPQFIFQYYREEENGRGNFPPRFSGLQFPNYSSELNVNALELDDSALYLCASSSAISGNTIYFGEGSWLTVV.

V and J are TRBV7-2 and TRBJ1-2; 7 bases fit TRBD1. This CDR3 comprises 16 residues. Germline V CDR1 and CDR2: SGHTA, FQGNSA. J was trimmed by 7 bases and V by 2 bases; bases with no gene match: 13. The CDR3 sequence: CASSLHRGPNGGGYTF. For the CDR3, the DNA is TGTGCCAGCAGCTTACACAGGGGACCCAATGGTGGTGGCTACACCTTC.

This chain connects TRBV4-3 to TRBJ2-5; D gene unclear. Trimming shortened V by 2 bases and J by 2 bases, and 18 bases separated the two germline ends. Germline V lookup: CDR1 LGHNA, CDR2 YSLEER. CDR3 length: 17 amino acids. The chain's CDR3 is CASSQSPDLTSQETQYF. The CDR3, as DNA: TGCGCCAGCAGCCAAAGCCCAGACCTGACTTCGCAAGAGACCCAGTACTTC.

This CDR3 is CASSESEQGTNYGYTF. The CDR3 DNA reads as TGTGCCAGCAGTGAATCCGAACAGGGAACTAACTATGGCTACACCTTC. The chain carries TRBV6-1 and TRBJ1-2; possibly TRBD1 for D (6 bases). The CDR3 consists of 16 residues. The germline V and J ends were trimmed by 2 bases and 0 bases, with 13 bases remaining between them. Germline CDR1 MNHNS, CDR2 SASEGT.

The rearrangement uses TRBV28 and TRBJ1-2; TRBD1 aligns across 9 bases. The CDR3 sequence is 16 residues long. V lost 4 bases, J lost 4 bases, and 10 bases stayed unmatched. The V gene's germline CDR1 is MDHEN and CDR2 SYDVKM. The CDR3 nucleotides read TGTGCCAGCAGTTCCCCCACAGGGGGCAGCAGCTATGGCTACACCTTC. Its translation is CASSSPTGGSSYGYTF.

The CDR3 nucleotides are TGCGCCAGCAGCCCGACTAGCGGGAATCTATACGAGCAGTACTTC. Its protein product is CASSPTSGNLYEQYF. This rearrangement joins TRBV4-3 to TRBJ2-5; TRBD2 matches 11 bases. The J call may be incorrect, as the DNA end agrees better with TRBJ2-7. The germline V gene encodes CDR1 LGHNA and CDR2 YSLEER. The CDR3 length is 15 residues.

The chain uses TRBV6-4 and TRBJ1-1; D gene ambiguous. V lost 3 bases and J lost 1, with 6 bases in between. Germline loops: CDR1 MRHNA, CDR2 SNTAGT. This CDR3 comprises 13 residues. The CDR3 DNA is TGTGCCAGCAGTGAAGGGAGGAACACTGAAGCTTTCTTT. Protein sequence: CASSEGRNTEAFF.